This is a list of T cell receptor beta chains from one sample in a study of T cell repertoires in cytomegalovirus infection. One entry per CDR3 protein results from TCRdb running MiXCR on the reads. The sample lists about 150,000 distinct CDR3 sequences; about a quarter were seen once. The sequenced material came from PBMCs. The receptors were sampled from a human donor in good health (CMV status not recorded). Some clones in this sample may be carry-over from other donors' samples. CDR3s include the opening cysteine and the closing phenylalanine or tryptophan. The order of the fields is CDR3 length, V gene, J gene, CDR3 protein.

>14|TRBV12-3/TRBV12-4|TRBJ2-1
CASREDRGNNEQFF
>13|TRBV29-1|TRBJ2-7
CSVEDGPPGPHYF
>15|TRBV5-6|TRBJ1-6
CASSQSVRDRGPLHF
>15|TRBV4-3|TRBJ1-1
CASSQDSAGNTEAFF
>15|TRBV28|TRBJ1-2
CASILVGQGADGYTF
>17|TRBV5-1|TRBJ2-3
CASSFLAGVMGGDTQYF
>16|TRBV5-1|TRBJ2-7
CASSSTQGPTIYEQYF
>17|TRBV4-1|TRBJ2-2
CASSQDVGGLTGGELFF
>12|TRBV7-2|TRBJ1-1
CASSFAGAEAFF
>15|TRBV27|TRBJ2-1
CASSLSGSSYNEQFF
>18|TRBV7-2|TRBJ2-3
CASSLKGTSGGTTDTQYF
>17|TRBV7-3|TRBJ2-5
CASSPFPLAGGPETQYF